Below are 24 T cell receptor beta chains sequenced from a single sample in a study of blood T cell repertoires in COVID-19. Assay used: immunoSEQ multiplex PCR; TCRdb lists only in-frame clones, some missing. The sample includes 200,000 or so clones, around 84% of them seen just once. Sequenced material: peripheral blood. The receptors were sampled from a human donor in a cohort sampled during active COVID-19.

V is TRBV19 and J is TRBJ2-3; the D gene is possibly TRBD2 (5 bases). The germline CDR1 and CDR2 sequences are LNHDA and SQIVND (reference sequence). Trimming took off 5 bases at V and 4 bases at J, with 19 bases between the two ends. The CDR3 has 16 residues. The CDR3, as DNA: TGTGCCAGTAGTGTGCTAGCCTTTTCAGGCGCAGATACGCAGTATTTT. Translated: CASSVLAFSGADTQYF.

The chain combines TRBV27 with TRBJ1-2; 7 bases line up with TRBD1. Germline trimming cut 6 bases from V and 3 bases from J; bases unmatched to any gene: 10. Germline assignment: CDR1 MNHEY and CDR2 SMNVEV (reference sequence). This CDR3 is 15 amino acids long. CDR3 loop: CASRPRLGTDYGYTF. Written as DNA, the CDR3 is TGTGCCAGCAGGCCAAGGCTCGGGACAGACTATGGCTACACCTTC.

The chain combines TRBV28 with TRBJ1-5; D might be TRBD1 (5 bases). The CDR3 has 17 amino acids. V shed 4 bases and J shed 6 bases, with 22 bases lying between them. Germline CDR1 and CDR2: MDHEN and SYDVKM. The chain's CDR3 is CASSSKDTGPVGQPQHF. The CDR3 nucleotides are TGTGCCAGCAGTTCCAAGGACACTGGGCCTGTCGGTCAGCCCCAGCATTTT.

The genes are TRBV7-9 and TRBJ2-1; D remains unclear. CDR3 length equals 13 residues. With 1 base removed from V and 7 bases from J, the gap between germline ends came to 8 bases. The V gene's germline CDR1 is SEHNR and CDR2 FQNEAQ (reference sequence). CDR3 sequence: CASSLVYYNEQFF. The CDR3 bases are TGTGCCAGCAGCTTAGTCTATTATAATGAGCAGTTCTTC.

CDR3 sequence reads: CAWSGVSGSTGELFF. In DNA form, the CDR3 reads TGTGCCTGGAGTGGGGTGAGCGGGAGCACCGGGGAGCTGTTTTTT. V usage is TRBV30 and J usage is TRBJ2-2; TRBD2 matches at 8 bases. With 1 base clipped from V and 4 bases from J, the junction kept 5 bases outside the gene matches. The germline CDR1 and CDR2 sequences are GTSNPN and SVGIG (reference sequence). CDR3 size: 15 residues.

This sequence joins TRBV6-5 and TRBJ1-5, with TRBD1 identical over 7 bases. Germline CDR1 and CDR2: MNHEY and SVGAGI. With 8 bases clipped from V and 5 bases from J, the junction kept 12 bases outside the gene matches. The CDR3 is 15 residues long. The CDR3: CASQFTGTDYQPQHF. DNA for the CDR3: TGTGCCAGCCAGTTTACCGGGACAGATTATCAGCCCCAGCATTTT.

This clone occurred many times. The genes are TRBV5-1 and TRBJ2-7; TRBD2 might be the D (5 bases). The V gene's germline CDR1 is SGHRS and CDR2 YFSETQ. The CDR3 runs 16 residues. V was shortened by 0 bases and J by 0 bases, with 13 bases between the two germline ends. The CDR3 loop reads CASSLASSGSSYEQYF. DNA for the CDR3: TGCGCCAGCAGCTTGGCGTCAAGCGGAAGCTCCTACGAGCAGTACTTC.

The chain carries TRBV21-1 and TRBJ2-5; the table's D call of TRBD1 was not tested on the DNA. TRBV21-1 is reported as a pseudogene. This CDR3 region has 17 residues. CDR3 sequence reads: CASSSPLAGLPQETQYF. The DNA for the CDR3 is TGTGCCAGCAGCTCTCCCTTGGCAGGGTTACCCCAAGAGACCCAGTACTTC.

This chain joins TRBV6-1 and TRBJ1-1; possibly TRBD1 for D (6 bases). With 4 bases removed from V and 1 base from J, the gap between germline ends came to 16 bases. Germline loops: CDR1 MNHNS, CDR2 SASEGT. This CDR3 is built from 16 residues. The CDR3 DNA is TGTGCCAGCAGTGTGACAGGCCTAGGGCAGAACACTGAAGCTTTCTTT. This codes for CASSVTGLGQNTEAFF.

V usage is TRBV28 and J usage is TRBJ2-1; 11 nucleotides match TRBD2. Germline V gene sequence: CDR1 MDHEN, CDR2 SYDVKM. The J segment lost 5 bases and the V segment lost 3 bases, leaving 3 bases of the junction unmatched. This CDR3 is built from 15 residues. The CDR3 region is CASSFTSGSNNEQFF. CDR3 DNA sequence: TGTGCCAGCAGTTTTACTAGCGGGAGTAACAATGAGCAGTTCTTC.

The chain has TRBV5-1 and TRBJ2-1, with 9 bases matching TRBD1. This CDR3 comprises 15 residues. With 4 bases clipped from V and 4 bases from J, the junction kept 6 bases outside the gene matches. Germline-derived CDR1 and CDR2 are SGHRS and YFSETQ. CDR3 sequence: CASSETGTGYNEQFF. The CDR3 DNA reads TGCGCCAGCAGCGAAACCGGGACAGGGTACAATGAGCAGTTCTTC.

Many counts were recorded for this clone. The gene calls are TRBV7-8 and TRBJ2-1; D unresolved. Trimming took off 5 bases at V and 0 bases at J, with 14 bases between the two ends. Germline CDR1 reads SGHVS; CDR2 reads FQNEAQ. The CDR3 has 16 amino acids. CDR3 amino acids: CASSPRASSSYNEQFF. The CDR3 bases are TGTGCCAGCAGCCCGAGAGCTTCAAGCTCCTACAATGAGCAGTTCTTC.

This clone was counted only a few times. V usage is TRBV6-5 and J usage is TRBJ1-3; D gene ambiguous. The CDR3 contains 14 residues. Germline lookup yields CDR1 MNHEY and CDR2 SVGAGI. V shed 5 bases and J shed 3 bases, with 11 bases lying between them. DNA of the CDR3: TGTGCCAGCAGTCTAACAGATAATGGAAACACCATATATTTT. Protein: CASSLTDNGNTIYF.

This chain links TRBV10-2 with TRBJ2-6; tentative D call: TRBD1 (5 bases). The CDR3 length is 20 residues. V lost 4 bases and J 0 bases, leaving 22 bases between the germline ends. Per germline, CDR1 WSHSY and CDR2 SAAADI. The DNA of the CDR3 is TGCGCCAGCAGTGGGGTGATAGACAGCTCCCTTTTCTCTGGGGCCAACGTCCTGACTTTC. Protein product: CASSGVIDSSLFSGANVLTF.

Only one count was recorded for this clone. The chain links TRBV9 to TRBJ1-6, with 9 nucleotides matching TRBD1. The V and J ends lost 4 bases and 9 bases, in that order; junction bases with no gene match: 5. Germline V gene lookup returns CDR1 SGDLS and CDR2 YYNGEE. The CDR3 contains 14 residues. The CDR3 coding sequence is TGTGCCAGCAGCCGGGACAGGGTATCTTCACCCCTCCACTTT. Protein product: CASSRDRVSSPLHF.

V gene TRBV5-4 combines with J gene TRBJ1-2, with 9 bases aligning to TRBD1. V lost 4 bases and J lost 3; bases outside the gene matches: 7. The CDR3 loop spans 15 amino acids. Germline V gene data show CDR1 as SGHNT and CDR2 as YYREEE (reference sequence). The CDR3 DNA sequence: TGTGCCAGCAGCCGAGTGACAGGGGGGGACTATGGCTACACCTTC. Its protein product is CASSRVTGGDYGYTF.

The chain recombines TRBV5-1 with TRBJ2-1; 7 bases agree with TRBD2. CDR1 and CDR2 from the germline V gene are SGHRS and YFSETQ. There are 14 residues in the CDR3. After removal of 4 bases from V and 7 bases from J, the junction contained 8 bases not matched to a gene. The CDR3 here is CASSTRVGGNEQFF. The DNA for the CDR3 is TGCGCCAGCAGCACCCGCGTGGGGGGGAATGAGCAGTTCTTC.

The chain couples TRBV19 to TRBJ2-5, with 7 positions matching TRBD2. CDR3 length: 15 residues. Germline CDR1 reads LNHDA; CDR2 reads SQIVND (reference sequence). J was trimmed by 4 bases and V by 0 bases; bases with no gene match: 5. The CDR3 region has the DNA TGTGCCAGTAGTATAGATACCGGGGAGGGAGAGACCCAGTACTTC. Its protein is CASSIDTGEGETQYF.

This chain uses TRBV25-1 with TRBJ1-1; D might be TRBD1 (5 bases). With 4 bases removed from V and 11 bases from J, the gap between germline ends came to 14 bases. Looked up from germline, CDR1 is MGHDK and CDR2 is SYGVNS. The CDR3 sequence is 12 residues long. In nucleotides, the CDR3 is TGTGCCAGCAGTGGGACCGGGACTCCTGCTTTCTTT. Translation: CASSGTGTPAFF.

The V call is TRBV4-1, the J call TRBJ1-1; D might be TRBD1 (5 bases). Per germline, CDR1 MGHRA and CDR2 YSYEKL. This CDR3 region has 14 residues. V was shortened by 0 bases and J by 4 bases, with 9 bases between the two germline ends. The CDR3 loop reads CASSQEGRGTEAFF. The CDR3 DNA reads TGCGCCAGCAGCCAAGAAGGTAGGGGCACTGAAGCTTTCTTT.

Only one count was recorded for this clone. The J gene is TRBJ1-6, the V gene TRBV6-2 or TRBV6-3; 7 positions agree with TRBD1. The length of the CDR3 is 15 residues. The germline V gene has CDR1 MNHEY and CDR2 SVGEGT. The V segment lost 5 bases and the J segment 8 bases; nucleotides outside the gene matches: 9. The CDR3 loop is CASSLRDSDYSPLHF. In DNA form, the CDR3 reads TGTGCCAGCAGTCTCCGGGACAGCGACTATTCACCCCTCCACTTT.

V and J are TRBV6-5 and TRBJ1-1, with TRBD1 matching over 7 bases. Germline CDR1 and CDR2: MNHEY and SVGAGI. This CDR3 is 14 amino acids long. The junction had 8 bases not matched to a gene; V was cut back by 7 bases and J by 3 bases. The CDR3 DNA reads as TGTGCCAGCACCCCACCGGGACAGTACACTGAAGCTTTCTTT. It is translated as CASTPPGQYTEAFF.

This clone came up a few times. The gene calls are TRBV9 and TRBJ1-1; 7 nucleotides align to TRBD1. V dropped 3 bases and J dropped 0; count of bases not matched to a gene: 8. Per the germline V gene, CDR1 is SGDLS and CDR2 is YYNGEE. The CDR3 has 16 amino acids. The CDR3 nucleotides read TGTGCCAGCAGCGACGGACAGGCAGAAATGAACACTGAAGCTTTCTTT. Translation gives CASSDGQAEMNTEAFF.

The CDR3 region is CASSWGLAGGYEQYF. The CDR3 DNA sequence: TGCGCCAGCAGCTGGGGGCTAGCGGGAGGATACGAGCAGTACTTC. The chain recombines TRBV5-1 with TRBJ2-7, with 11 bases matching TRBD2. This CDR3 comprises 15 residues. V shed 3 bases, J shed 4 bases, and the junction held 6 bases outside the gene matches. From germline, CDR1 is SGHRS and CDR2 YFSETQ.